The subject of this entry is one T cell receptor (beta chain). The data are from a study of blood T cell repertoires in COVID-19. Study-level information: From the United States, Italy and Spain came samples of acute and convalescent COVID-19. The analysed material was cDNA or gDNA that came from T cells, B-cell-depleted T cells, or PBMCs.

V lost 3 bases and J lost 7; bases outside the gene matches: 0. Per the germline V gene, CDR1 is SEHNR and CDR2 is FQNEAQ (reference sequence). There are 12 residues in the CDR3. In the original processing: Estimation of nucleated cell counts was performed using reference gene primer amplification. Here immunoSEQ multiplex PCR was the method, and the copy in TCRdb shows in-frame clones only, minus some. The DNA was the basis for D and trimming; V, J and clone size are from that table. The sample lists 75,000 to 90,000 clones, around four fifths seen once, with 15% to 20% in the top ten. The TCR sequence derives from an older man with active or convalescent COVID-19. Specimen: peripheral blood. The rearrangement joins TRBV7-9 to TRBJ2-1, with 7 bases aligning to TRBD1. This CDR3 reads CASSFRGNEQFF. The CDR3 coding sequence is TGTGCCAGCAGCTTCAGGGGGAATGAGCAGTTCTTC.